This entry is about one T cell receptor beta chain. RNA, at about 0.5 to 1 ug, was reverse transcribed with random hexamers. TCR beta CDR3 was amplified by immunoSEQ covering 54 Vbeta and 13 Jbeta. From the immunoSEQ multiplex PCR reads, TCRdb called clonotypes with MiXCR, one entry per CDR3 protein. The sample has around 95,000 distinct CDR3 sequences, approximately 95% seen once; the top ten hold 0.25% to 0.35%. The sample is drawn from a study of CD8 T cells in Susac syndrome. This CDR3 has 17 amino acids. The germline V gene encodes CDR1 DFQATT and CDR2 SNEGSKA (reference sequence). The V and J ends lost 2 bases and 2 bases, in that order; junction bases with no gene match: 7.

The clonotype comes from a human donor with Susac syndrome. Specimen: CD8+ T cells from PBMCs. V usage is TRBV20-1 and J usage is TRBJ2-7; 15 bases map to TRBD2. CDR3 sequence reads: CSARPLGLAGGAYEQYF. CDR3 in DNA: TGCAGTGCTAGACCGCTCGGACTAGCGGGAGGGGCCTACGAGCAGTACTTC.